The T cell receptor beta chain described here comes from a study of technical replicates of blood from a handful of donors. Profiled with immunoSEQ multiplex PCR; TCRdb holds only in-frame clones, not every one. Found here are about 80,000 clones, 94% of them singletons; the top ten hold 0.35% to 0.4%. This TCR was recovered from a human donor in good health. Sequencing was carried out using T cells isolated from PBMCs.

The CDR3 DNA is TGTGCCACCAGCGGGCCGGGACTTAGCACAGATACGCAGTATTTT. Amino acids: CATSGPGLSTDTQYF. The chain links TRBV15 to TRBJ2-3; weak D call: TRBD2 (6 bases). CDR1 LNHNV and CDR2 YYDKDF come from the germline V gene (reference sequence). Trimming took 5 bases from V and 0 from J, leaving 12 bases between them. CDR3 length: 15 residues.